The sequence of this TCR beta chain was determined in a study of shared clonotypes between healthy human individuals. CDR1 and CDR2 from the germline V gene are MNHEY and SVGAGI. The ends lost 6 bases at V and 7 bases at J; junction bases unmatched: 10. The CDR3 runs 15 residues. As defined, naive CD8 cells were CD45RO-negative and positively selected for CCR7, with terminally differentiated effector memory CD45RA+ cells excluded. Researchers ran the assay at a deep level. TCRdb keeps only in-frame clones here, not all; method: immunoSEQ multiplex PCR. The table shows about 2 million clones, with about 94% occurring only once.

Sequencing input: naive CD8+ T cells sorted from blood. The TCR originated in a young man in good health. The chain couples TRBV6-5 to TRBJ2-1, with 9 bases matching TRBD2. The CDR3 DNA is TGTGCCAGCAGCCCCCAGCGGGAGGTCCGAAATGAGCAGTTCTTC. Translation: CASSPQREVRNEQFF.